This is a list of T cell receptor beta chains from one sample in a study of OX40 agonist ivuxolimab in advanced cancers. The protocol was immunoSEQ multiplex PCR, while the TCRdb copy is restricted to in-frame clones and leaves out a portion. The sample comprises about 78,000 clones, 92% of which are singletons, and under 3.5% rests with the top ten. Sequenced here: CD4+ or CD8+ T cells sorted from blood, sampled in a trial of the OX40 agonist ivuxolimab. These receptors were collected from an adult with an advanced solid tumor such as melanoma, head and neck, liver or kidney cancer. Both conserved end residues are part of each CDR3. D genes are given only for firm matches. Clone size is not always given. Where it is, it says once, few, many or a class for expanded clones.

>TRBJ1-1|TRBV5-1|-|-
CASSWGHMNTEAFF
TGCGCCAGCAGCTGGGGACATATGAACACTGAAGCTTTCTTT
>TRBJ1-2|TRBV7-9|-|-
CASSFGPEGYTF
TGTGCCAGCAGCTTCGGCCCCGAGGGCTACACCTTC
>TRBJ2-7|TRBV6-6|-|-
CASKYLYEQYF
TGTGCCAGCAAGTACCTCTACGAGCAGTACTTC
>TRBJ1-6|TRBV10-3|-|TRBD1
CAISMDRVNSPLHF
TGTGCCATCAGTATGGACAGGGTGAATTCACCCCTCCACTTT
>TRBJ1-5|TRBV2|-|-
CASRDSGGNQPQHF
TGTGCCAGCAGGGACAGCGGAGGGAATCAGCCCCAGCATTTT
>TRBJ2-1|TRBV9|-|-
CASSFSGGNEQFF
TGTGCCAGCAGTTTCTCAGGGGGGAATGAGCAGTTCTTC
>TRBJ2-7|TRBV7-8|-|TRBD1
CASSYRGRSSYEQYF
TGTGCCAGCAGTTACAGGGGCCGCTCCTCCTACGAGCAGTACTTC
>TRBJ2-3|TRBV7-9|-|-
CASFPVLARVTDTQYF
TGTGCCAGCTTCCCAGTTTTAGCGAGGGTCACAGATACGCAGTATTTT
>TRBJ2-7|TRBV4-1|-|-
CASSQDGGNPYEQYF
TGCGCCAGCAGCCAAGACGGGGGAAACCCCTACGAGCAGTACTTC
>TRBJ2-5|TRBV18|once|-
CASSQQETQYF
TGTGCCAGCTCCCAACAAGAGACCCAGTACTTC
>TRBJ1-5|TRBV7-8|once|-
CASSQRRGGNQPQHF
TGTGCCAGCAGCCAAAGACGGGGTGGCAATCAGCCCCAGCATTTT
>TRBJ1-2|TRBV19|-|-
CASMPGPRDGYTF
TGTGCCAGTATGCCCGGACCTAGGGATGGCTACACCTTC
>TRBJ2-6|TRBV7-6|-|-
CASSPTSSSGANVLTF
TGTGCCAGCAGCCCAACTTCTAGCTCTGGGGCCAACGTCCTGACTTTC
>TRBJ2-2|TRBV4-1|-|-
CASSQETRGLNTGELFF
TGCGCCAGCAGCCAAGAAACCCGGGGGTTGAACACCGGGGAGCTGTTTTTT
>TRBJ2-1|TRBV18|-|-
CASSPRQSSYNEQFF
TGTGCCAGCTCACCCCGACAGAGCTCCTACAATGAGCAGTTCTTC
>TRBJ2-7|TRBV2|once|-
CASSEFDYEQYF
TGTGCCAGCAGTGAGTTTGACTACGAGCAGTACTTC
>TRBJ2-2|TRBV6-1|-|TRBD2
CASSPGGRAGELFF
TGTGCCAGCAGCCCGGGGGGGAGGGCCGGGGAGCTGTTTTTT
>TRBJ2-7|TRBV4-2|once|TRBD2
CASSQRGERERHEQYF
TGTGCCAGCAGCCAGCGAGGCGAGCGGGAGCGCCACGAGCAGTACTTC
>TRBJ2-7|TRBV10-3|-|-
CASGEMTYEQYF
TGTGCCTCGGGGGAGATGACCTACGAGCAGTACTTC
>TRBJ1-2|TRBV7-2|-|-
CASSPTGTLHGAYGYTF
TGTGCCAGCAGCCCAACCGGGACGCTTCATGGGGCCTATGGCTACACCTTC
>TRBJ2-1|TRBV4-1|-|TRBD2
CASSPGTNLDGEQFF
TGCGCCAGCAGCCCCGGGACTAACCTCGACGGTGAGCAGTTCTTC
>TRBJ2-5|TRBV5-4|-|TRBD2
CASSLRLAGVGETQYF
TGTGCCAGCAGCTTACGACTAGCGGGGGTGGGAGAGACCCAGTACTTC
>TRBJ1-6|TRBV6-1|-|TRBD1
CASSEVDRGFASPLHF
TGTGCCAGCAGTGAAGTCGACAGGGGGTTTGCTTCACCCCTCCACTTT
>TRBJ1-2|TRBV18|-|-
CASSPGRDDGYTF
TGTGCCAGCTCACCAGGCAGGGACGATGGCTACACCTTC
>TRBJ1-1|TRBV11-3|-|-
CASSLDPGNEAFF
TGTGCCAGCAGCTTAGATCCAGGGAATGAAGCTTTCTTT
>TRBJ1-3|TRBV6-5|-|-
CASSRSTDPGNTIYF
TGTGCCAGCAGTCGGTCGACAGACCCTGGAAACACCATATATTTT
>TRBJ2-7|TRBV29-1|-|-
CSVAGGSYEQYF
TGCAGCGTGGCCGGGGGCTCCTACGAGCAGTACTTC
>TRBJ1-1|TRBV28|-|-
CASSSYTEAFF
TGTGCCAGCAGTTCCTACACTGAAGCTTTCTTT
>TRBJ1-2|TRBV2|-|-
CASRAPLRARWGYTF
TGTGCCAGCAGGGCCCCCCTGCGGGCCCGGTGGGGCTACACCTTC
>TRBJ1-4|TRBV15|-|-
CATSREGRMGRGEKLFF
TGTGCCACCAGCAGAGAGGGGCGGATGGGCAGAGGGGAAAAACTGTTTTTT
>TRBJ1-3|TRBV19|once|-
CASSRTAGNTIYF
TGTGCCAGTAGTAGGACAGCCGGAAACACCATATATTTT
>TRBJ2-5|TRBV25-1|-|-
CASRRTGPQETQYF
TGTGCCAGCAGACGAACAGGACCCCAAGAGACCCAGTACTTC
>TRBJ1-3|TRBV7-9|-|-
CASSGFRSGNTIYF
TGTGCCAGCAGCGGGTTCCGCTCTGGAAACACCATATATTTT
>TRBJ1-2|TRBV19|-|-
CASSIGGNYGYTF
TGTGCCAGTAGTATAGGTGGGAACTATGGCTACACCTTC
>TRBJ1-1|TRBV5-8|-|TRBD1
CASSLLGTGNPEAFF
TGTGCCAGCAGCTTATTGGGGACAGGGAATCCTGAAGCTTTCTTT
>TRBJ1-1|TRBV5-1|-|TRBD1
CASSPLTGVGDTEAFF
TGCGCCAGCAGCCCCTTGACAGGGGTGGGGGACACTGAAGCTTTCTTT
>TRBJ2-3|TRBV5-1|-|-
CASSASTGSDTQYF
TGCGCCAGCAGCGCGTCAACAGGCTCCGATACGCAGTATTTT
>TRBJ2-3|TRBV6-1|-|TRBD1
CASSEVIGTGLQVDTQYF
TGTGCCAGCAGTGAAGTCATAGGGACAGGCCTACAGGTAGATACGCAGTATTTT
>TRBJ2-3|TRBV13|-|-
CASSLAGEKTDTQYF
TGTGCCAGCAGCTTAGCGGGAGAGAAGACAGATACGCAGTATTTT
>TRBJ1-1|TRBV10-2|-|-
CASSGGRDTEAFF
TGCGCCAGCAGTGGGGGGCGGGACACTGAAGCTTTCTTT
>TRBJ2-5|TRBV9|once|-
CASSGGAHQETQYF
TGTGCCAGCAGTGGGGGGGCCCACCAAGAGACCCAGTACTTC
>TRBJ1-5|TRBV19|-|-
CASSVREEGGNQPQHF
TGTGCCAGTAGTGTCCGAGAGGAGGGTGGCAATCAGCCCCAGCATTTT
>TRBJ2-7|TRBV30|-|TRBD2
CAWSSGGAYEQYF
TGTGCCTGGAGTAGCGGGGGGGCCTACGAGCAGTACTTC
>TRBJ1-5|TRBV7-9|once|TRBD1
CASSQQGDQPQHF
TGTGCCAGCAGCCAACAGGGGGATCAGCCCCAGCATTTT
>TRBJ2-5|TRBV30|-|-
CAWSVTDLTQYF
TGTGCCTGGAGTGTGACCGATTTGACCCAGTACTTC
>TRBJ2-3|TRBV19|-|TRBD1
CASRTGGAGTDTQYF
TGTGCCAGTAGGACAGGGGGCGCCGGCACAGATACGCAGTATTTT
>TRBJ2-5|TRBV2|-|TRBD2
CAGGLADQETQYF
TGTGCCGGGGGACTAGCCGACCAAGAGACCCAGTACTTC
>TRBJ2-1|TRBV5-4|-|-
CASSFRDHNEQFF
TGTGCCAGCAGCTTTAGGGACCACAATGAGCAGTTCTTC
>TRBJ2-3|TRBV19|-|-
CASSIGNRAADTQYF
TGTGCCAGTAGTATAGGGAACAGGGCCGCAGATACGCAGTATTTT
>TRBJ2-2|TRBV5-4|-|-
CASSRSGEFTGELFF
TGTGCCAGCAGCCGCTCAGGGGAATTCACCGGGGAGCTGTTTTTT
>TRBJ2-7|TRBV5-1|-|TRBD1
CASSLALDRYAEQYF
TGCGCCAGCAGCTTGGCCTTGGACAGGTATGCCGAGCAGTACTTC
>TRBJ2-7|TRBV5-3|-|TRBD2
CARRKSLGTNGEQYF
TGTGCCAGAAGGAAGTCCCTAGGGACTAACGGAGAGCAGTACTTC
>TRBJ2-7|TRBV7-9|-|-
CASSLPAWGTYEQYF
TGTGCCAGCAGCTTACCAGCGTGGGGGACCTACGAGCAGTACTTC
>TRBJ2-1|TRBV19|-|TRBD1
CASRPTGTGAYNEQFF
TGTGCCAGTAGACCTACCGGGACAGGGGCCTACAATGAGCAGTTCTTC
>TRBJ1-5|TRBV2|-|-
CASRPGAENQPQHF
TGTGCCAGCAGACCCGGGGCGGAGAATCAGCCCCAGCATTTT
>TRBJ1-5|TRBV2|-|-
CASSDGRQGGQPQHF
TGTGCCAGCAGTGATGGCCGGCAGGGAGGCCAGCCCCAGCATTTT
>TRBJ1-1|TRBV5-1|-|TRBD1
CASSPLGQRNTEAFF
TGCGCCAGCAGCCCTTTGGGACAGAGAAACACTGAAGCTTTCTTT
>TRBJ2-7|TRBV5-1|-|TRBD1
CASSLAPGQGLEQYF
TGCGCCAGCAGCTTGGCCCCGGGACAGGGACTCGAGCAGTACTTC
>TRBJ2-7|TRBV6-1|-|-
CASSETYQVWSEQYF
TGTGCCAGCAGTGAAACGTATCAGGTGTGGAGCGAGCAGTACTTC
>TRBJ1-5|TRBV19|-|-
CASSLYGAGNNQPQHF
TGTGCCAGTAGCCTATATGGGGCAGGTAATAATCAGCCCCAGCATTTT